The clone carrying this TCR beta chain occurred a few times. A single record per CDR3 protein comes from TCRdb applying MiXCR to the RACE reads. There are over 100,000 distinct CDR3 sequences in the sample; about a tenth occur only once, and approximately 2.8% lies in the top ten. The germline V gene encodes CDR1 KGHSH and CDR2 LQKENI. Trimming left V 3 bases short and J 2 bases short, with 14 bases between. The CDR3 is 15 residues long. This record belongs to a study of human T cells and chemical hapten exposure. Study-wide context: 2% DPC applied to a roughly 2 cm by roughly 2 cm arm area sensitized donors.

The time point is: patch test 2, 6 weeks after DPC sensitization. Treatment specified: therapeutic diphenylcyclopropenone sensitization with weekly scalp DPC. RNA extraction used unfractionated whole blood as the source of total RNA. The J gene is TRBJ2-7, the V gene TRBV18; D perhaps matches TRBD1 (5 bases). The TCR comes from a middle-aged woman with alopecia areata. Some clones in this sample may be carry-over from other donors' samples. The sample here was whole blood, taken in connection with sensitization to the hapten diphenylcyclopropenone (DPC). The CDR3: CASSPGRDRPYEQYF. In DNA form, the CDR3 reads TGTGCCAGCTCACCTGGCCGAGACAGACCCTACGAGCAGTACTTC.